This paragraph reports one T cell receptor beta chain. The data were taken from a study of OX40 agonist ivuxolimab in advanced cancers. Assay used: immunoSEQ multiplex PCR; TCRdb lists only in-frame clones, some missing. The sample contains approximately 30,000 clones, roughly 85% of which appear only once. CDR1 is SEHNR and CDR2 is FQNEAQ in the germline V gene (reference sequence). The germline V and J ends were trimmed by 5 bases and 6 bases, with 14 bases remaining between them. The CDR3 is made up of 13 amino acids. This TCR derives from an adult with an advanced solid tumor such as melanoma, head and neck, liver or kidney cancer. Sequencing was performed on CD4+ or CD8+ T cells sorted from blood, taken in a trial of the OX40 agonist ivuxolimab. The rearrangement uses TRBV7-9 and TRBJ2-7, with a possible D match to TRBD1 (5 bases). CDR3 bases: TGTGCCAGCAGCCTGGACACGGGCGCCGAGCAGTACTTC. This sequence encodes CASSLDTGAEQYF.